This T cell receptor beta chain was obtained from a study of cytomegalovirus exposure and HLA in healthy donors (dated by TCRdb to between 2016 and 2019). Broadly, across the study: According to an earlier analysis of a few hundred of the donors, 150 million to 200 million T cells yielded over 90 million unique TCR beta sequences and around 280 Gb of sequence data. Roughly 5 DR-DQ haplotypes were handled as single units for association and clustering, since linkage in the cohort was strong. In a later analysis, previously published TCR beta repertoires from 600 to 850 donors were re-analyzed and high-resolution HLA genotyping was added so that TCR occurrence patterns could be studied. In addition to the first cohort of approximately 670 subjects, a separate validation cohort of 130 or so different subjects was used. The number of typed donors differed by locus: roughly 629-640 for A, B, C, DRB1 and DQB1; 500 to 550 for DQA1; 606 for DPA1; and roughly 470 for DPB1. Of the roughly 400 genotyped donors, around 81% fell in the genetic ancestry cluster associated with self-reported Caucasian donors. To predict cytomegalovirus infection status, the study brought together high-throughput TCR immunosequencing, statistical association of individual TCRs with disease status, and machine learning. Rather than drawing on any new phenotypic data, the later analysis identified candidate immune exposures from TCR beta sequences and the way those sequences occurred across donors. Using immunosequencing, the study profiled T cell repertoires from fewer than 700 subjects and related those repertoires to cytomegalovirus serostatus. HLA typing covered class I and class II loci at four-digit resolution. About 280 gigabases of sequencing data and approximately 85 million unique TCR sequences were included in an early release covering roughly 600 HLA-typed donors. On average, roughly 250,000 unique TCR beta nucleotide sequences were sequenced per donor among 398 genotyped donors of the cohort, with roughly 19% of those sequences being non-productive. In an earlier analysis of 500 to 650 of the donors, high-throughput TCR beta sequencing was used to judge whether each TCR beta V gene segment behaved as functional or pseudogenic. Donor age, sex, ethnicity and CMV serostatus were compiled alongside the repertoire data. A later genetic analysis took genome-wide SNP genotypes for about 55% of the 666 donors and used that subset as a discovery cohort. All discovery cohort repertoires had been generated on a single sequencing platform. The aim of the study was to test whether cataloging public T cell receptors could identify signatures of past pathogen exposure. Study-wide findings and limitations: HLA typing was unavailable for some donors at each locus, so association tests used only the typed subset. According to a later genetic analysis, donors in an Asian-associated ancestry cluster had fewer N-insertions in productive TCRs than the approximately 710-donor mean. Correlated functional status among segregating V segments might be attributable to linkage disequilibrium, but an unknown experimental factor could not be ruled out. In both the original and validation cohorts, the classifier was reported to diagnose cytomegalovirus status with high specificity and sensitivity. Several of the top co-occurrence clusters appeared to be linked to parvovirus B19, influenza, CMV and Epstein-Barr virus, according to a later analysis. Because counts were too low, seventeen rarely observed V segments, including chromosome 9 orphons, were excluded from the earlier analysis of around 640 of the donors. In an earlier analysis of fewer than 750 of the donors, most TCR beta V segments were observed in productive rearrangements about 90% or about 30% of the time, broadly matching IMGT annotations. A further reported finding was that TCR beta sequences accurately predicted the HLA-A and HLA-B alleles for most subjects in the first cohort. Most TCR sequences were seen in very few donors, while some public TCRs were found in many individuals. Roughly uniform sequencing depth across donors was assumed in presence/absence analyses, although this assumption may not hold. Immune exposure information for the cohort was limited to CMV serostatus. According to the authors, the approach could potentially be generalized to other disease states and immunological phenotypes. In vitro tests confirmed that three of the cytomegalovirus-associated TCR beta chains recognize cytomegalovirus antigens. In a later analysis, HLA-associated TCR beta chains were found to be more clonally expanded and to have lower generation probabilities than equally common non-associated chains. A later analysis found that TCR association rates varied across HLA loci, with DRB1 alleles showing the most associated TCRs and HLA-C alleles the fewest. In a later analysis, most CMV-associated TCR beta chains were found to appear HLA-restricted, with HLA associations seemingly driven largely by CMV exposure. Only TCR beta chains were sequenced in this cohort, and the absence of alpha or paired-chain data limited detectable features. A later analysis associated 16,951 TCR beta sequences with specific HLA alleles at a false discovery rate of 0.05. The 87-base-pair reads could not distinguish some IMGT-functional V segments, including TRBV6-2 and TRBV6-3, so those segments were excluded. The study gave a list of 150 to 200 TCR beta chains associated with cytomegalovirus. V-gene and J-gene trimming of TCR beta chains was associated with a missense DCLRE1C variant in a later genetic analysis, and the association was replicated in an independent cohort. The sequencing pipeline was judged likely to have produced a cluster of highly shared sequence variants as a technical artifact. Strong co-occurrence of HLA alleles, especially DR and DQ, made assigning TCR associations to individual alleles difficult.

The CDR3 numbers 11 residues from cysteine through phenylalanine. Only CDR3 DNA remains: 33 bases, in frame from the first base. According to the germline V gene, CDR1 reads SGHRS and CDR2 reads YFSETQ. Relative to germline, V is 6 bases shorter and J is 7 bases shorter, with 11 bases between their ends. A note on this clone: Its antigen is unknown. No clone much larger than this one lies a single base away; base qualities are absent.

The cohort consisted of hundreds of healthy bone marrow donors. All cohort members were sampled while nominally healthy, although unrecorded immune exposures were likely present. The donor was CMV seronegative and belonged to the group of roughly 330 seronegative cohort members. A peripheral blood sample was collected from each donor, and TCR beta sequencing was performed on peripheral blood mononuclear cells. The Qiagen DNeasy Blood Extraction Kit was used to extract genomic DNA from the blood cell samples. Libraries came from the immunoSEQ multiplex PCR assay. A mixture of 60 forward primers for TCR Vbeta segments and 13 reverse primers for TCR Jbeta segments was used in the multiplex PCR. A multiplex PCR assay on genomic DNA amplified the CDR3 region of rearranged TCR beta genes. The Illumina HiSeq System was used to sequence the amplified TCR beta libraries as 87-base-pair reads. On the authors' methods: Across the 500 to 700 repertoires, a later analysis counted about 81 million unique TCR beta chains, 9.5 million to 12 million of which were shared by at least two donors. Raw reads were error-corrected and collapsed into unique sequences with a nearest-neighbor algorithm that merged closely related sequences to remove PCR and sequencing errors. To assign V, D and J gene segments, CDR3 sequences were aligned to IMGT reference sequences. For a sequence to be retained, at least a six-nucleotide match to both a V gene segment and a J gene segment was required. Rearrangements were classified as productive when the CDR3 lacked stop codons and remained in frame with V and J, and all other rearrangements were classified as non-productive. Following IMGT convention, CDR3 was defined as the stretch from the second conserved V-encoded cysteine up to the conserved J-encoded phenylalanine. In an earlier analysis of approximately 590 of the donors, sequences lacking an unambiguous match to a single V gene segment were excluded. In an earlier analysis of 587 of the donors, V segments were called functional above 56.7% productive rearrangements and were called segregating when the between-donor standard deviation exceeded 5%. A statistical classification framework was built for diagnosing cytomegalovirus status from the catalog of TCR beta chain sequences. In a later analysis, TCR nucleotide sequences were compared against IMGT/GENE-DB human TR gene sequences so that V and J genes could be assigned. A later analysis assigned CDR3 sequences and most-parsimonious VDJ recombination scenarios with the TCRdist pipeline. In a later analysis, each TCR beta chain was defined by its CDR3 amino acid sequence together with its V-gene family, and reads lacking a unique V-gene family were excluded. To address suspected cross-contamination and a sequencing artifact, a later analysis removed 592 highly shared, low-generation-probability nucleotide sequences. In a later analysis, a clonal expansion index for each public chain was calculated from normalized within-repertoire ranks of inferred template counts. In a later analysis, generation probabilities were computed using a VDJ recombination model fitted to out-of-frame rearrangements, and the results were checked against IGoR. In a later analysis, TCR-TCR, TCR-HLA and TCR-CMV co-occurrence was scored with hypergeometric tests, and a repertoire-size bias correction was applied to TCR pairs. To estimate false discovery rates, a later analysis permuted the HLA or CMV assignments 20 times. In a later analysis, co-occurring TCRs were grouped with DBSCAN, and TCRdist sequence similarity was added when clustering was performed within HLA-allele-positive subsets. Co-occurrence clustering excluded repertoires with fewer than 30,000 or more than 120,000 public chains, plus five with anomalous nucleotide sharing. This immuneACCESS table, as held by TCRdb, lists in-frame sequences with V and J called but not all clones. Of the missing ones, under half trace to an unresolved V gene in checked studies; the others have no known cause. V, J and clone size are those of that table, while D and trimming were read from the DNA. The table for this sample lists fewer than 200,000 clones; 65% to 85% of them were counted only once. The ten largest clones represent approximately 0.8% of the sample.

This TCR came from a woman aged 18-35 years in good health and CMV-seronegative. The sequence is built from TRBV5-1 and TRBJ2-7; TRBD1 is a weak D gene call, 5 bases matching. The sequenced sample consisted of PBMCs. The base sequence is TGCGCCAGCACCGGCTCAGGGGAGCAGTACTTC. It is translated as CASTGSGEQYF.